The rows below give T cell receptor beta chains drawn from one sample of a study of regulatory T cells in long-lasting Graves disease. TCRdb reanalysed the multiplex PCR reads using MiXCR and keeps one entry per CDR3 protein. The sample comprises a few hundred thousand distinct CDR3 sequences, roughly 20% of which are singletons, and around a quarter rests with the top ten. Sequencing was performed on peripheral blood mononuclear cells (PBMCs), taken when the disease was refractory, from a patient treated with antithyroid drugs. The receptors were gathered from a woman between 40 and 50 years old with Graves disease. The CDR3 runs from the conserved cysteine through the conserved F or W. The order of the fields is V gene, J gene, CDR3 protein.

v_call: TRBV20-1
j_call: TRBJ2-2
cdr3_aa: CSAILAAGELFF

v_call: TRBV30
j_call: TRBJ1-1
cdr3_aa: CAWSSGGWNTEAFF

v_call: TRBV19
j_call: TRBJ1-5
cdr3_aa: CASSNAGGLQPQHF

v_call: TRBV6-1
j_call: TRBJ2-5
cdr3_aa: CASRIGTGGLETQYF

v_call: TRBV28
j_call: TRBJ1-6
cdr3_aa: CASRETDPSSYNSPLHF

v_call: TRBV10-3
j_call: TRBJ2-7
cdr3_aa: CAISDNQGLDEQYF

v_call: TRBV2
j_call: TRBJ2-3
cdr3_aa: CASSEQGFRTDTQYF

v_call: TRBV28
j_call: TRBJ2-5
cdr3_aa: CASSLISGETQYF

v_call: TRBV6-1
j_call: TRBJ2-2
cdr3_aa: CASGPNTGELFF

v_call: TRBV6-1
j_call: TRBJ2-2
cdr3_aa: CASSEGPEGSGELFF

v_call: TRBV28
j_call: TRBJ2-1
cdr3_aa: CATRAGTLTYNEQFF

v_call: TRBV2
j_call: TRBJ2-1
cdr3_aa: CASSALGQANEQFF

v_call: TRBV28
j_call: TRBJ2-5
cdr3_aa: CAGSMGGPGEETQYF

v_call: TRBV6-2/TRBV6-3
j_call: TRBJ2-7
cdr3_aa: CASSYIAAKGDPEQYF

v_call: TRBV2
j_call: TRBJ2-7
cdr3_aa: CAGTIAQVDQRLERQYF

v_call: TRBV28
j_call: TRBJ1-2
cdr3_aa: CASRKSQDGYTF

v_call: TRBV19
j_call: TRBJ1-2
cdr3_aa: CASTTGLDGYTF

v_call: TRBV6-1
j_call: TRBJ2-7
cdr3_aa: CASYRDGAYEQYF

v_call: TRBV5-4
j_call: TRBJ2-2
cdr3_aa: CASSSSGLFSGELFF

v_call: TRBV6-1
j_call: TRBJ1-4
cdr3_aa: CASAWTGTNEKLFF

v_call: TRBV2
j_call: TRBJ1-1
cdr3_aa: CASKSGNTEAFF

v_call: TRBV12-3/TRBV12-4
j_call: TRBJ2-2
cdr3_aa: CASSWGLAFTGELFF

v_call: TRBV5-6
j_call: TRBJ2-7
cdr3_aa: CASSLPSGFGAYF

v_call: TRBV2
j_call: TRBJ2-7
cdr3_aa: CASSEKPYEQYF

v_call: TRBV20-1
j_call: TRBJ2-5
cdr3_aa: CSAPPWGSGSPETQYF

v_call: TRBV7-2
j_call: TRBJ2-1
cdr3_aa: CASSGVSSGRGFEQFF

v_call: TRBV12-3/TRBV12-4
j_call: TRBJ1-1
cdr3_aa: CASSPAGTGKNTEAFF

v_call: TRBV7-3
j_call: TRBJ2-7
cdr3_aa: CASSTSGTGEQYF

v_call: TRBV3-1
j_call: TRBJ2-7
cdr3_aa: CASSQDRGVGQYF

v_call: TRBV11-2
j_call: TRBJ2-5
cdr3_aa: CASKNPLRGQETQYF

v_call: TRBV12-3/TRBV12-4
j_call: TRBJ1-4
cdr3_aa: CASSSNRGLTNEKLFF

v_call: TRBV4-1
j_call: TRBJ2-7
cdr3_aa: CASSPGQGSFYEQYF

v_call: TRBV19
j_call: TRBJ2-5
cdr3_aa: CASSLDAETQYF

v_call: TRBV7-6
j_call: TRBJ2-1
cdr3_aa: CASSFRQVNNEQFF

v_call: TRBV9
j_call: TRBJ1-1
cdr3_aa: CASSVGGGAEAFF

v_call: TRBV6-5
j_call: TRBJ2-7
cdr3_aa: CASSYSVIDEQYF

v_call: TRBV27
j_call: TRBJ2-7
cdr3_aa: CASSLSGTASYEQYF

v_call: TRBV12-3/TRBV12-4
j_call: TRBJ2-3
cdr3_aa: CASSHSGGTQYF

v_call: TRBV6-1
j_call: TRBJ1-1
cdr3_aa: CASSEAPKGWNTEAFF

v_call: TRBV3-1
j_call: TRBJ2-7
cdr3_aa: CASSLLVGTYEQYF

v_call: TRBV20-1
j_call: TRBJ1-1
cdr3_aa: CSARARVQGQGEAFF

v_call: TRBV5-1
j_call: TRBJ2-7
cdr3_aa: CASSLEGSYEQYF

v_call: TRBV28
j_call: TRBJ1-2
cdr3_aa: CASFLTGVGYGYTF

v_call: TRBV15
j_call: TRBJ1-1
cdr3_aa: CATSRGFSVKGARITEAFF

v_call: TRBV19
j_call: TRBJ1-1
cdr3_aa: CASSILWTGANTEAFF

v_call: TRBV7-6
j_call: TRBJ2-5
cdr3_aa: CASSSPRQGQETQYF

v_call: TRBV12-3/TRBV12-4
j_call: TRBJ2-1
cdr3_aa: CASSLVAGGYNEQFF